These 2 T cell receptor beta chains share one sample of origin, sequenced in a study of blood T cells in healthy people across ages. For the second PCR, which ran for 7 to 11 cycles, a sample-barcoded 5' primer and a J-beta primer mix were used. TCRdb passed the 5' RACE reads through MiXCR, listing each CDR3 protein once. The table has a few hundred thousand distinct CDR3 sequences, around a quarter seen once. The sample was also linked to a second study, of T cells of mothers and their children.

Input material: blood. The receptors shown here come from a boy younger than 10 in good health.

V is TRBV20-1 and J is TRBJ1-4, with TRBD1 as a possible D gene (6 bases). The CDR3 is made up of 14 amino acids. CDR1 and CDR2 from the germline V gene are DFQATT and SNEGSKA (reference sequence). Trimming removed 0 bases from V and 7 bases from J, with 12 bases in between. This CDR3 is CSARDLQGIEKLFF. CDR3 bases: TGCAGTGCTAGAGATCTTCAGGGGATTGAAAAACTGTTTTTT.

This clonotype has just a few counts. This CDR3 is CASSILRGGAYNEQFF. The CDR3 nucleotides are TGTGCCAGCAGCATTCTCCGCGGGGGTGCCTACAATGAGCAGTTCTTC. The V call is TRBV6-2 or TRBV6-3, the J call TRBJ2-1, with 7 nucleotides matching TRBD2. The CDR3 loop spans 16 amino acids. Germline V gene sequence: CDR1 MNHEY, CDR2 SVGEGT. V lost 6 bases and J lost 2; bases outside the gene matches: 10.